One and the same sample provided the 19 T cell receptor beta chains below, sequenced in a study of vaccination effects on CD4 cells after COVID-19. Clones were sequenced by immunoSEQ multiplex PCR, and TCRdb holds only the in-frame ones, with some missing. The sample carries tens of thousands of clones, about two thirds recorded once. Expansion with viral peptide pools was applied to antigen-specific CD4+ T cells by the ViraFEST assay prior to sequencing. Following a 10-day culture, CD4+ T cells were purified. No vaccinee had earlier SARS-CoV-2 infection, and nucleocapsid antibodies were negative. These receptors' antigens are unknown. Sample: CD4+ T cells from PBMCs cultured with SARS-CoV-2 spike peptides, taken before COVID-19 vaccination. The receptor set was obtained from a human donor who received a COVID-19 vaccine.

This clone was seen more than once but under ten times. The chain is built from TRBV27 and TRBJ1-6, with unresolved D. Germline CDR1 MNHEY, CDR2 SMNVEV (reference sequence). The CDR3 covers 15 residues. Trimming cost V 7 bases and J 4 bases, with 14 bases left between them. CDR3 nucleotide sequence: TGTGCCAGCAAGGGCAGAGGCAGTTATAATTCACCCCTCCACTTT. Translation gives CASKGRGSYNSPLHF.

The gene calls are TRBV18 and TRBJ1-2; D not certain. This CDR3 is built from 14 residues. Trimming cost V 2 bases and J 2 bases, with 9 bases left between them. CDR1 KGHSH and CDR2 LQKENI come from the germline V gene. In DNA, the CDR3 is TGTGCCAGCTCACCAATAACAGAAAACTATGGCTACACCTTC. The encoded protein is CASSPITENYGYTF.

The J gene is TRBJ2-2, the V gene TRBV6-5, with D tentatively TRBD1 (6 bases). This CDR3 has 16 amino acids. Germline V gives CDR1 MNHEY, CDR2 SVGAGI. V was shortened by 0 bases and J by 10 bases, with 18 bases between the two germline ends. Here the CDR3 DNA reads TGTGCCAGCAGTTACTCGAGGGGGTCAAGACTTGAGGAGCTGTTTTTT. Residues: CASSYSRGSRLEELFF.

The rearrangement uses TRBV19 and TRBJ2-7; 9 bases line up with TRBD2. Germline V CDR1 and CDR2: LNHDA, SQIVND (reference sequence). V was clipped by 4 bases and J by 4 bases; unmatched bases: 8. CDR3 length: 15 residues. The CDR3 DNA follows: TGTGCCAGTAGTAACGGCGGGAGGGCCTTATACGAGCAGTACTTC. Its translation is CASSNGGRALYEQYF.

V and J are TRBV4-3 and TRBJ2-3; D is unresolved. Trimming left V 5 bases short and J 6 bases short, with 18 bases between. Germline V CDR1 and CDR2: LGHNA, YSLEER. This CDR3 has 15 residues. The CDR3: CASSKAVAPVDTQYF. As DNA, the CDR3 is TGCGCCAGCAGCAAAGCAGTTGCCCCCGTTGATACGCAGTATTTT.

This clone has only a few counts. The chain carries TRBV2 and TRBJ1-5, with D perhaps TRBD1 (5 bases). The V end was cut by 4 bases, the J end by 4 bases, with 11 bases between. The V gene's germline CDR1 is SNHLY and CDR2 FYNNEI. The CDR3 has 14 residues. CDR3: CASSGGSGNQPQHF. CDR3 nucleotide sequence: TGTGCCAGCAGTGGGGGGTCGGGGAATCAGCCCCAGCATTTT.

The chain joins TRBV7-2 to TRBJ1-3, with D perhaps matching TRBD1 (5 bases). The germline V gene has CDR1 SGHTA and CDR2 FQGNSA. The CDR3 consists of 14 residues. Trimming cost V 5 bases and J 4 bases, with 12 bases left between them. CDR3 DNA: TGTGCCAGCAGCCCCGACCGGGGCGGAAACACCATATATTTT. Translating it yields CASSPDRGGNTIYF.

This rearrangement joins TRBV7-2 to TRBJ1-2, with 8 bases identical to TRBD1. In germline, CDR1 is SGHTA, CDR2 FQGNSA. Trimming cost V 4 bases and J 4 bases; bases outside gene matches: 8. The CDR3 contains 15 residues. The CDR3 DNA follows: TGTGCCAGCAGCTCACACGACAGGGGATCCTATGGCTACACCTTC. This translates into CASSSHDRGSYGYTF.

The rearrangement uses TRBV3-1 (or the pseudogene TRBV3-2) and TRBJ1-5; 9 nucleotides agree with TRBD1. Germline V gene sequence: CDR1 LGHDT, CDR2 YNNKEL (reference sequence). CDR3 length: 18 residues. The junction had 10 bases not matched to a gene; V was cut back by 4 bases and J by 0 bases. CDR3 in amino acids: CASSPGQGYHLSNQPQHF. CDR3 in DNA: TGTGCCAGCAGCCCGGGACAGGGATATCATCTTAGCAATCAGCCCCAGCATTTT.

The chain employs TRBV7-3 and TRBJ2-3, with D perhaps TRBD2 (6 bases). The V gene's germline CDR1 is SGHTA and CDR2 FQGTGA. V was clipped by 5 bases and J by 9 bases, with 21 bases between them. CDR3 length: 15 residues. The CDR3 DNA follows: TGTGCCAGCAGCAAGGAGGGCGGGGTTTTAAAGACGCAGTATTTT. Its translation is CASSKEGGVLKTQYF.

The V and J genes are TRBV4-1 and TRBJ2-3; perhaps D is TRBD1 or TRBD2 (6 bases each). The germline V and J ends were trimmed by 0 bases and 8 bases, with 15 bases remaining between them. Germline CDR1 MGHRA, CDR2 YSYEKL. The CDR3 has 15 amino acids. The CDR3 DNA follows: TGCGCCAGCAGCCAAGAAGGCCCCCCGGGGGCTACGCAGTATTTT. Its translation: CASSQEGPPGATQYF.

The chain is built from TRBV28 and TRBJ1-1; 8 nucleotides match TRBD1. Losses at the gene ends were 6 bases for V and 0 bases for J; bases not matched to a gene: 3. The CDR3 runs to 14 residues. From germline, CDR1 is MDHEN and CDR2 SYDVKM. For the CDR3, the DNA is TGTGCCAGCAGAAGGACAGGGCTGAACACTGAAGCTTTCTTT. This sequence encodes CASRRTGLNTEAFF.

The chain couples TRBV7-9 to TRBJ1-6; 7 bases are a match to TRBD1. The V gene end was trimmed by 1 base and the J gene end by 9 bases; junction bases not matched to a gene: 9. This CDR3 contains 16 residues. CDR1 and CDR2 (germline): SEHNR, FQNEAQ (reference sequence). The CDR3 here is CASSLGLGQYVSPLHF. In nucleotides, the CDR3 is TGTGCCAGCAGCTTAGGTCTGGGACAGTACGTTTCACCCCTCCACTTT. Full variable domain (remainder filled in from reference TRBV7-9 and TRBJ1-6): DTGVSQNPRHKITKRGQNVTFRCDPISEHNRLYWYRQTLGQGPEFLTYFQNEAQLEKSRLLSDRFSAERPKGSFSTLEIQRTEQGDSAMYLCASSLGLGQYVSPLHFGNGTRLTVT.

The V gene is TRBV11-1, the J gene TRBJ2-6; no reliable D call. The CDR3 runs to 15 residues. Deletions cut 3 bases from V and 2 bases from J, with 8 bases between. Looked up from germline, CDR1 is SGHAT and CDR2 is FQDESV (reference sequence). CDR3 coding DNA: TGTGCCAGCAGCTTGACGAATACTGGGGCCAACGTCCTGACTTTC. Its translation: CASSLTNTGANVLTF.

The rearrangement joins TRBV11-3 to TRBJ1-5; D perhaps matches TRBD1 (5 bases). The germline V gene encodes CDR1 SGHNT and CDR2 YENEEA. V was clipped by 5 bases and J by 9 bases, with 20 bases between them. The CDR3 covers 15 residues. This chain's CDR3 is CASSANGAGFRPQHF. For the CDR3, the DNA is TGTGCCAGCAGCGCGAATGGGGCCGGGTTTAGGCCCCAGCATTTT. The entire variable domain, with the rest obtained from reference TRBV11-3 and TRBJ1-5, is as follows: EAGVVQSPRYKIIEKKQPVAFWCNPISGHNTLYWYLQNLGQGPELLIRYENEEAVDDSQLPKDRFSAERLKGVDSTLKIQPAELGDSAVYLCASSANGAGFRPQHFGDGTRLSIL.

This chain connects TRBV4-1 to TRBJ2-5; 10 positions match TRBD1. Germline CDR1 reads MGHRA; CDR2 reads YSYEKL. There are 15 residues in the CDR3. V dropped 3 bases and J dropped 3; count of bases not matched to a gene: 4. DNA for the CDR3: TGCGCCAGCAGCCAGGTTGGACAGGGGGAAGAGACCCAGTACTTC. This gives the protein CASSQVGQGEETQYF.

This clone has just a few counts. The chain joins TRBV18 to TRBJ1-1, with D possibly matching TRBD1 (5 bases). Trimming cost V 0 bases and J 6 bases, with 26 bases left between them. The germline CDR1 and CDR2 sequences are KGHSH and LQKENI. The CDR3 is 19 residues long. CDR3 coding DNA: TGTGCCAGCTCACCACCGTTAAGGACGCTTAAGGGGCTTAACGCTGAAGCTTTCTTT. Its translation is CASSPPLRTLKGLNAEAFF.

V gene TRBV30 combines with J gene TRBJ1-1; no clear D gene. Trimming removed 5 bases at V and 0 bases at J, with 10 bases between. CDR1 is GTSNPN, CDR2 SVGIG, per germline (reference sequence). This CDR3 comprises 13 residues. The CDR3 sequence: CAWSFLMNTEAFF. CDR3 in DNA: TGTGCCTGGTCCTTTCTAATGAACACTGAAGCTTTCTTT.

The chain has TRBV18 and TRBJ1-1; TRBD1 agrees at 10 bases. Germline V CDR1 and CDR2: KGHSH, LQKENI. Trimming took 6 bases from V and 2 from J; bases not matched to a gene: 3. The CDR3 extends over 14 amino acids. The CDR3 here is CASSRDRGNTEAFF. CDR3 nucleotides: TGTGCCAGCTCTCGGGACAGGGGAAACACTGAAGCTTTCTTT.